A selection of T cell receptor beta chains follows, all from one sample in a study of technical replicates of blood from several donors. TCRdb's table, derived via immunoSEQ multiplex PCR, lists solely in-frame clones and lacks some. The table includes around 72,000 clones, 95% to 98% detected once. The specimen sequenced was T cells isolated from PBMCs. Every receptor here comes from a human donor in good health. Both conserved end residues are part of each CDR3. The order of the fields is V gene, J gene, clone size, D gene, CDR3 protein, CDR3 DNA. The D gene is left open where the match is weak. Size tells how often a clone was seen (once, few, many) or the class of an expanded clone, and some rows leave it out.

TRBV11-3	TRBJ1-1	.	.	CASSLVAGGNTEAFF	TGTGCCAGCAGCTTAGTGGCCGGCGGGAACACTGAAGCTTTCTTT
TRBV20-1	TRBJ1-1	.	TRBD1	CSATQGVEAFF	TGCAGTGCTACGCAGGGGGTCGAAGCTTTCTTT
TRBV6-6	TRBJ2-7	.	TRBD2	CASVPRSGSIYEQYF	TGTGCCAGCGTTCCTAGAAGCGGGAGTATATACGAGCAGTACTTC
TRBV5-1	TRBJ2-2	.	TRBD2	CASSLSPSGNGGELFF	TGCGCCAGCAGCTTGAGTCCTAGCGGTAATGGCGGGGAGCTGTTTTTT
TRBV6-5	TRBJ2-7	.	TRBD1	CASSSSGTGGAEQYF	TGTGCCAGCAGTTCATCCGGGACAGGGGGCGCCGAGCAGTACTTC
TRBV2	TRBJ2-3	.	.	CASSATGTQYF	TGTGCCAGCAGTGCTACCGGTACGCAGTATTTT
TRBV28	TRBJ2-7	.	.	CASSYGPGHSYEQYF	TGTGCCAGCAGTTATGGTCCCGGACATTCCTACGAGCAGTACTTC
TRBV28	TRBJ1-5	.	TRBD1	CASSSTHRTGDNQPQHF	TGTGCCAGCAGTTCGACCCACCGGACAGGGGACAATCAGCCCCAGCATTTT
TRBV10-1	TRBJ2-3	.	.	CASSDQRPTDTQYF	TGCGCCAGCAGTGACCAGAGGCCCACAGATACGCAGTATTTT
TRBV6-6	TRBJ2-5	.	TRBD2	CASSLTSGSRETQYF	TGTGCCAGCAGTTTGACTAGCGGGAGCCGAGAGACCCAGTACTTC
TRBV29-1	TRBJ2-3	.	TRBD2	CSVEDRGGRSVDTQYF	TGCAGCGTTGAAGACCGGGGCGGGAGATCGGTAGATACGCAGTATTTT
TRBV5-6	TRBJ2-7	once	TRBD1	CASSSPGQGSYEQYF	TGTGCCAGCAGCTCCCCCGGACAGGGCTCCTACGAGCAGTACTTC
TRBV19	TRBJ1-2	.	.	CASSIRGGENYGYTF	TGTGCCAGTAGTATCCGGGGTGGTGAGAACTATGGCTACACCTTC
TRBV4-3	TRBJ2-1	.	TRBD2	CASSPLKAGNNEQFF	TGCGCCAGCAGCCCCTTAAAAGCGGGGAACAATGAGCAGTTCTTC
TRBV5-6	TRBJ1-6	.	.	CASSLPGRFYNSPLHF	TGTGCCAGCAGCTTGCCCGGCAGGTTTTATAATTCACCCCTCCACTTT
TRBV28	TRBJ2-7	.	.	CASSSGSYEQYF	TGTGCCAGCAGTTCCGGTTCCTACGAGCAGTACTTC
TRBV4-2	TRBJ2-1	.	TRBD2	CASSQVAGDNEQFF	TGTGCCAGCAGCCAAGTAGCGGGAGACAATGAGCAGTTCTTC
TRBV5-1	TRBJ2-3	.	.	CASSFSQSTDTQYF	TGCGCCAGCAGCTTCAGTCAGAGCACAGATACGCAGTATTTT
TRBV4-3	TRBJ1-1	.	TRBD1	CASSQDKTGGETEAFF	TGCGCCAGCAGCCAAGATAAAACAGGGGGAGAGACTGAAGCTTTCTTT
TRBV29-1	TRBJ2-6	once	TRBD1	CSARQGTNSGANVLTF	TGCAGCGCTAGACAGGGCACCAACTCTGGGGCCAACGTCCTGACTTTC
TRBV19	TRBJ2-7	.	.	CASSIGLPAYEQYF	TGTGCCAGTAGTATAGGTCTCCCGGCCTACGAGCAGTACTTC
TRBV9	TRBJ1-1	.	.	CASSVDSDPNTEAFF	TGTGCCAGCAGCGTAGACAGTGACCCAAACACTGAAGCTTTCTTT
TRBV6-1	TRBJ2-3	.	.	CASRIDSDTQYF	TGTGCCAGCAGGATAGACTCAGATACGCAGTATTTT
TRBV18	TRBJ2-7	.	.	CASSPNARAGYEQYF	TGTGCCAGCTCACCAAATGCCAGGGCAGGATACGAGCAGTACTTC
TRBV6-1	TRBJ2-3	.	.	CASSEAGDLTDTQYF	TGTGCCAGCAGTGAAGCGGGAGATCTCACAGATACGCAGTATTTT
TRBV20-1	TRBJ2-3	.	.	CSASPAGTQYF	TGCAGTGCTAGTCCAGCGGGTACGCAGTATTTT
TRBV21-1	TRBJ2-1	.	.	CASSSYLDRPYYNEQFF	TGTGCCAGCAGCTCTTACCTAGACAGGCCCTATTACAATGAGCAGTTCTTC
TRBV28	TRBJ2-5	once	TRBD2	CASSLGTSGSFQETQYF	TGTGCCAGCAGCTTAGGGACTAGCGGGTCTTTCCAAGAGACCCAGTACTTC
TRBV5-4	TRBJ2-2	.	TRBD1	CASSLGQGFTGELFF	TGTGCCAGCAGCTTGGGACAGGGGTTTACCGGGGAGCTGTTTTTT
TRBV18	TRBJ2-7	once	TRBD1	CASSPPEGTGQYEQYF	TGTGCCAGCTCACCACCGGAGGGGACAGGGCAATACGAGCAGTACTTC
TRBV4-3	TRBJ1-2	.	.	CASSQDYEVYYGYTF	TGCGCCAGCAGCCAAGATTACGAGGTTTACTATGGCTACACCTTC
TRBV6-5	TRBJ1-2	once	.	CASSPDRFRYGYTF	TGTGCCAGCAGTCCCGACAGGTTTCGCTATGGCTACACCTTC
TRBV5-4	TRBJ2-5	.	.	CASSLAGRETQYF	TGTGCCAGCAGCTTGGCGGGAAGGGAGACCCAGTACTTC
TRBV7-2	TRBJ2-6	.	.	CASSSASPGYGANVLTF	TGTGCCAGCAGCTCCGCCTCTCCGGGATATGGGGCCAACGTCCTGACTTTC
TRBV4-2	TRBJ2-3	.	TRBD2	CASSQDGGSGSPTDTQYF	TGTGCCAGCAGCCAAGATGGGGGTAGCGGGAGCCCCACAGATACGCAGTATTTT
TRBV28	TRBJ2-7	.	.	CASSLLGVYEQYF	TGTGCCAGCAGTTTACTGGGAGTCTACGAGCAGTACTTC
TRBV7-9	TRBJ2-7	.	.	CASSLRQIGVSEQYF	TGTGCCAGCAGCTTAAGACAGATTGGAGTTTCCGAGCAGTACTTC
TRBV27	TRBJ2-7	.	.	CASSFSASYEQYF	TGTGCCAGCAGTTTCAGTGCCTCCTACGAGCAGTACTTC
TRBV10-3	TRBJ2-1	.	TRBD2	CAIRGAASGTNSNEQFF	TGTGCCATCAGGGGGGCGGCTAGCGGGACTAATAGCAATGAGCAGTTCTTC
TRBV7-9	TRBJ2-7	.	.	CASSLKAAYEQYF	TGTGCCAGCAGCTTAAAAGCGGCCTACGAGCAGTACTTC
TRBV4-3	TRBJ2-3	once	.	CASSQDGLARTSTDTQYF	TGCGCCAGCAGCCAAGATGGGCTAGCGAGAACTAGCACAGATACGCAGTATTTT
TRBV9	TRBJ1-2	.	.	CASSLQMGQVVYGYTF	TGTGCCAGCAGCCTCCAGATGGGGCAGGTTGTCTATGGCTACACCTTC
TRBV11-2	TRBJ2-6	.	.	CASSLFGSGANVLTF	TGTGCCAGCAGCTTATTCGGCTCTGGGGCCAACGTCCTGACTTTC
TRBV6-6	TRBJ2-1	.	.	CASTYYAGDEQFF	TGTGCCAGCACTTACTACGCCGGGGATGAGCAGTTCTTC
TRBV5-4	TRBJ1-2	.	.	CASSLGLASNYGYTF	TGTGCCAGCAGCTTGGGATTGGCTTCTAACTATGGCTACACCTTC
TRBV5-6	TRBJ2-1	.	TRBD1	CASEGTGKYNEQFF	TGTGCCAGCGAGGGGACAGGGAAGTACAATGAGCAGTTCTTC
TRBV27	TRBJ1-3	.	.	CASSLDSYSGNTIYF	TGTGCCAGCAGCCTCGACAGCTACTCTGGAAACACCATATATTTT
TRBV5-1	TRBJ2-7	.	TRBD1	CASSSGQGRYEQYF	TGCGCCAGCAGCTCTGGACAGGGCCGCTACGAGCAGTACTTC
TRBV18	TRBJ1-1	.	.	CASSPPGREAFF	TGTGCCAGCTCACCACCAGGCAGGGAAGCTTTCTTT
TRBV6-1	TRBJ2-5	.	.	CASRGQGQETQYF	TGTGCCAGCAGGGGGCAGGGGCAAGAGACCCAGTACTTC
TRBV7-3	TRBJ2-5	.	TRBD2	CASSFVAGGGETQYF	TGTGCCAGCAGCTTCGTAGCGGGAGGCGGAGAGACCCAGTACTTC
TRBV14	TRBJ1-1	.	.	CASSQGRLAYTEAFF	TGTGCCAGCAGCCAAGGCAGGTTGGCCTACACTGAAGCTTTCTTT
TRBV7-3	TRBJ1-1	.	TRBD1	CASSADRLNTEAFF	TGTGCCAGCAGCGCGGACAGGTTGAACACTGAAGCTTTCTTT
TRBV6-1	TRBJ2-3	.	TRBD2	CASSEGVAGGRNTQYF	TGTGCCAGCAGTGAAGGGGTAGCGGGAGGGAGAAATACGCAGTATTTT
TRBV7-9	TRBJ2-4	.	TRBD2	CASSLSVTSGSYNKNIQYF	TGTGCCAGCAGCTTAAGTGTGACTAGCGGATCATACAACAAAAACATTCAGTACTTC
TRBV12-5	TRBJ2-3	.	TRBD1	CASGWGQGVRTDTQYF	TGTGCTAGTGGTTGGGGACAGGGGGTTAGAACAGATACGCAGTATTTT
TRBV19	TRBJ2-1	.	.	CASSISILAVYNEQFF	TGTGCCAGTAGTATAAGTATACTAGCAGTCTACAATGAGCAGTTCTTC
TRBV7-3	TRBJ2-7	.	.	CASSPRAGTFYEQYF	TGTGCCAGCAGCCCGAGAGCCGGGACTTTCTACGAGCAGTACTTC
TRBV6-1	TRBJ1-2	.	.	CASSESGSYGYTF	TGTGCCAGCAGTGAATCAGGGTCCTATGGCTACACCTTC
TRBV5-6	TRBJ1-2	.	.	CASSLRGVGYTF	TGTGCCAGCAGCTTGCGGGGGGTGGGCTACACCTTC